The following is a T cell receptor (beta chain) sequence with its context. The target antigen is unknown. This sample is drawn from a study of cytomegalovirus exposure and HLA in healthy donors. The overall study: It was reported in a later analysis that the 120 or so validation repertoires used the same platform as the approximately 620 first-cohort repertoires.

The germline V and J ends were trimmed by 4 bases and 1 base, with 12 bases remaining between them. Germline V CDR1 and CDR2: ENHRY, SYGVKD. This CDR3 has 15 amino acids. Study-wide results and caveats: Researchers reported that a few CMV-associated chains were confirmed in vitro as CMV antigen-specific. A classifier reportedly called cytomegalovirus status with high sensitivity and specificity. The study listed roughly 150 cytomegalovirus-associated TCR beta chains.

The assay was immunoSEQ multiplex PCR, and TCRdb's table has in-frame clones only and misses some. Among around 52,000 clones listed, approximately 88% were seen once. The source material was PBMCs. This chain connects TRBV10-3 to TRBJ2-3; the D gene is possibly TRBD1 (6 bases). This sequence was found in a woman in her 30s in good health and CMV-seronegative. The CDR3 DNA follows: TGTGCCATCAGTGGGGGGCCGGGCCGCACAGATACGCAGTATTTT. The encoded protein is CAISGGPGRTDTQYF.